This T cell receptor (beta chain) was sequenced in a study of T cells in Graves' hyperthyroidism and ophthalmopathy. A Clinical Activity Score of at least 3, a NOSPECS grade of at least 4 and a duration under 3 months were recorded in the ophthalmopathy patients. Study outcomes and limitations: Ophthalmopathy got predicted by the model a median roughly 6.1 months before its onset. Most thyroid clonotypes expanded above 0.001 appeared in blood too.

Points on this clonotype: What it binds is unknown.

Amplified TCR beta CDR3 regions came from RNA transcripts. The HTBI primer set drove a first-round RT-PCR of the TCR CDR3. TCRdb called the multiplex PCR reads again in MiXCR, with one record for every CDR3 protein. The sample has around 300,000 distinct CDR3 sequences; around 15% are singletons. This CDR3 has 15 amino acids. Germline CDR1 reads SNHLY; CDR2 reads FYNNEI. The V end lost 5 bases, the J end lost 6 bases, and 17 bases lay between the germline ends. This sequence originates from a woman aged 40 to 50 with Graves' ophthalmopathy. The V and J genes are TRBV2 and TRBJ2-1, with a weak D call TRBD2 (5 bases). The sequenced sample was blood. The CDR3 spells CASSLFPLAINEQFF. In nucleotides, the CDR3 is TGTGCCAGCAGTTTATTTCCGCTAGCAATCAATGAGCAGTTCTTC.